The 2 T cell receptor beta chains below all came from one sample that was sequenced in a study of CD4 and CD8 cells across lung adenocarcinoma regions. TCRdb analysed the PCR reads with MiXCR anew, one entry per CDR3 protein. This table has about 14,000 distinct CDR3 sequences, around 45% appearing once. The sample consisted of CD4+ T cells from the center of a lung tumor. Every receptor here comes from a male donor with lung adenocarcinoma. The CD4 and CD8 labels of this study may be unreliable.

Concerning this clonotype itself: Compared with germline, one end of the junction differs, possibly owing to a read error. V is TRBV6-1 and J is TRBJ2-4; a weak D match, TRBD1 (6 bases). Germline V CDR1 and CDR2: MNHNS, SASEGT. The CDR3 totals 13 residues. The CDR3 DNA reads TGTGCCAGGGGGGTGACAGGCAAAAACATGCAGTACTTC. This codes for CARGVTGKNMQYF.

Details on this clonotype: At one boundary the junction diverges from the germline segment, which might be a read error. This chain uses TRBV25-1 with TRBJ2-3; 7 bases map to TRBD1. Germline values: CDR1 MGHDK, CDR2 SYGVNS. The CDR3 is made up of 16 amino acids. The CDR3 reads CASSDGQAASTETQYF. Written as DNA, the CDR3 is TGTGCCAGCAGCGATGGACAGGCTGCGAGCACAGAGACGCAGTATTTT.